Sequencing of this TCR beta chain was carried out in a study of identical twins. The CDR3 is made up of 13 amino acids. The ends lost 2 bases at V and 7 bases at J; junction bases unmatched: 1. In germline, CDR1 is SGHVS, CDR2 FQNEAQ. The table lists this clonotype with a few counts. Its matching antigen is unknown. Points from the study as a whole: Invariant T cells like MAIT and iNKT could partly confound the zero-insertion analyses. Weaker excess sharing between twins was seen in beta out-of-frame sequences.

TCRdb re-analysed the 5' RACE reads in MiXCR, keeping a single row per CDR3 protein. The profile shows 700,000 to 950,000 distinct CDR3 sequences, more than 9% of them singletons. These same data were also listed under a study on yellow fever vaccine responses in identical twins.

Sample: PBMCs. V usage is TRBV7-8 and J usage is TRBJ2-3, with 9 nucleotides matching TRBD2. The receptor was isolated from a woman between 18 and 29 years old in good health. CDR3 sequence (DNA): TGTGCCAGCAGCTTACTAGCGGGAAATACGCAGTATTTT. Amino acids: CASSLLAGNTQYF.